The present T cell receptor beta chain was sequenced within a study of T-cell reconstitution after alpha-beta-depleted transplantation in children (TCRdb year 2016). For the study in its entirety: The study quantitatively tracked T-cell immune reconstitution after TCRalphabeta/CD19-depleted allogeneic hematopoietic cell transplantation in children using TCR repertoire profiling. Study-wide conclusions, independent of this receptor: In some patients, the high TCRbeta diversity seen at day 60 was put down to recipient T cells and intrathymic progenitors that had survived conditioning. The apparently early recovery of alphabetaT-cell counts about two months after transplant reportedly depended on only several hundred rapidly expanded clones that came from non-depleted graft cells. Over the following months the frequencies of hyperexpanded clones went down, and after one year T-cell counts and TCRbeta diversity were mostly credited to newly produced T cells.

A single count supports this clonotype. Its antigen is currently not known. Per-base qualities were not stored, and no clone one base away is much larger. Sample treatment or condition, as interpreted from the label and publication: allogeneic hematopoietic cell transplantation with graft depleted of TCRalphabeta T cells and CD19 B cells. TCRalphabeta/CD19-depleted allogeneic hematopoietic cell grafts were given to the transplant recipients, all of whom were children. The germline V gene specifies MGHRA as CDR1 and YSYEKL as CDR2. Trimming takes 1 base from V and 3 bases from J, and the germline ends sit 13 bases apart. The CDR3, from cysteine to phenylalanine, totals 15 residues. Only the CDR3 DNA is retained, 45 bases long and in frame from the first base. Library preparation employed PCR. Sequencing was performed on an Illumina HiSeq 2500. TCR libraries were prepared with molecular barcoding, using unique molecular identifiers to normalize TCRbeta repertoire quantification. The public reads were reanalyzed by TCRdb: fastp trimming at Q25, MiXCR alignment, in-frame beta chains only. Duplicate CDR3 protein sequences are folded into a single record with the most common DNA and genes. The sample contains about 980,000 distinct CDR3 sequences, about 29% of them found a single time. Under 30% of the sample comes from the top ten.

The input for sequencing was PBMCs, mostly from graft donor cells, taken 360 days after TCRalphabeta/CD19-depleted stem cell transplant. The chain is made from TRBV4-1 and TRBJ2-7, with the D gene not clear enough to name. This TCR was recovered from a boy in the first two years of life who had a stem cell transplant for SCID, so the T cells may come from the graft donor. The CDR3 region reads CASSQVHPGYYEQYF. The nucleotides are TGCGCCAGCAGCCAAGTGCATCCAGGATACTACGAGCAGTACTTC.